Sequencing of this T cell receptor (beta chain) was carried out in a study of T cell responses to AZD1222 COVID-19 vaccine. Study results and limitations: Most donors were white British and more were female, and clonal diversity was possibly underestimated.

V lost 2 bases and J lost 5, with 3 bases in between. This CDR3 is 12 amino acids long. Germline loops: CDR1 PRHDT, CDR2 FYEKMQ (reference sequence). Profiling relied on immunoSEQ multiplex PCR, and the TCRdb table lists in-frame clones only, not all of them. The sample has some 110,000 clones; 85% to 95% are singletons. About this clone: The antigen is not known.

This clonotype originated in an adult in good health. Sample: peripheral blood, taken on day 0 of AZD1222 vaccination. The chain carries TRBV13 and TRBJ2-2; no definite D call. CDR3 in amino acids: CASSLSTGELFF. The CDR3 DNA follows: TGTGCCAGCAGCTTATCAACCGGGGAGCTGTTTTTT. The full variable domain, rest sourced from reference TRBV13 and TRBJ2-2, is AAGVIQSPRHLIKEKRETATLKCYPIPRHDTVYWYQQGPGQDPQFLISFYEKMQSDKGSIPDRFSAQQFSDYHSELNMSSLELGDSALYFCASSLSTGELFFGEGSRLTVL.